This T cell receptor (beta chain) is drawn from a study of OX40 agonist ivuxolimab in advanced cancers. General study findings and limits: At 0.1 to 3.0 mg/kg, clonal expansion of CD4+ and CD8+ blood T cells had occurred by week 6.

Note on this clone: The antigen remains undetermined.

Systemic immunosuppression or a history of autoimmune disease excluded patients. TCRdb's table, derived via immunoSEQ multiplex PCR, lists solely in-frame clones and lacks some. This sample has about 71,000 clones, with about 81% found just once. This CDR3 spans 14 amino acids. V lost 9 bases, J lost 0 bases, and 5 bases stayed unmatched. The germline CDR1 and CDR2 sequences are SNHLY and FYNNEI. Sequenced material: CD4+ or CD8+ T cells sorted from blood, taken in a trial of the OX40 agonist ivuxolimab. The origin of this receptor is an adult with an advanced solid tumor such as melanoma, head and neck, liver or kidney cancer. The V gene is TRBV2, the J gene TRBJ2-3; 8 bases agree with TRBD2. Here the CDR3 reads CASMAGGSTDTQYF. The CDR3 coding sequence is TGTGCCAGTATGGCGGGGGGAAGCACAGATACGCAGTATTTT.